This T cell receptor beta chain was obtained from a study of blood T cell repertoires in COVID-19. Background on the study: T cells, B-cell-depleted T cells, or PBMCs provided the cDNA or gDNA that served as material.

The germline V gene encodes CDR1 LGHDT and CDR2 YNNKEL (reference sequence). This CDR3 region has 15 residues. With 5 bases removed from V and 1 base from J, the gap between germline ends came to 14 bases. Profiled with immunoSEQ multiplex PCR; TCRdb holds only in-frame clones, not every one. Altogether 100,000 to 150,000 clones are present, about 88% being singletons, with the ten largest covering less than 2%. This clone appeared a few times. This clonotype was obtained from a human donor in a cohort sampled during active COVID-19. Material for sequencing was peripheral blood. This chain connects TRBV3-1 (or the pseudogene TRBV3-2) to TRBJ2-5; tentative D call: TRBD1 (6 bases). CDR3 sequence: CASSTQTGPQETQYF. The CDR3 DNA sequence: TGTGCCAGCAGCACTCAGACAGGACCCCAAGAGACCCAGTACTTC.